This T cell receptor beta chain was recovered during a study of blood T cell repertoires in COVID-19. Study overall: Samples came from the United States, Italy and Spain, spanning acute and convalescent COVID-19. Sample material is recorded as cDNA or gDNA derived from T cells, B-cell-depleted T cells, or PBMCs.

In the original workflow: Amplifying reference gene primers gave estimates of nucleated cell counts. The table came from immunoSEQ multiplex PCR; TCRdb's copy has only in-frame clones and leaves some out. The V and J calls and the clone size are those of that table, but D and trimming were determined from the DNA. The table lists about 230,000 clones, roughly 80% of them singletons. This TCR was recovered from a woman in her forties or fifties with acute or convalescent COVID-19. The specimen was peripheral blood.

DNA for the CDR3: TGCGCCAGCAGCACTAGCGGCGGCGAGCAGTACTTC. It is translated as CASSTSGGEQYF. The V gene is TRBV5-1, the J gene TRBJ2-7; the match to TRBD2 covers 8 bases. The trim removed 4 bases at V and 6 bases at J, leaving 3 bases unmatched. The CDR3 consists of 12 residues. The germline CDR1 and CDR2 sequences are SGHRS and YFSETQ.